The 28 T cell receptor beta chains reported below all come from one sample, sequenced in a study of vaccination effects on CD4 cells after COVID-19. Sequenced by immunoSEQ multiplex PCR; TCRdb stores in-frame clones only, minus some. The sample lists around 79,000 clones, roughly 80% occurring once. Before any sequencing was done, the ViraFEST assay used viral peptide pools to expand antigen-specific CD4+ T cells. An approximately 10-day culture period preceded the isolation of CD4+ T cells. These receptors' targets are unknown. Sequenced here: CD4+ T cells from PBMCs cultured with HCoV-229E spike peptides, sampled before COVID-19 vaccination. The source is a human donor who received a COVID-19 vaccine.

J is TRBJ1-1 and V is TRBV9, with 7 bases lining up with TRBD1. This CDR3 is built from 15 residues. Trimming cost V 3 bases and J 3 bases; bases outside gene matches: 8. The germline V gene has CDR1 SGDLS and CDR2 YYNGEE. Here the CDR3 DNA reads TGTGCCAGCAGCGCACTCTGGACAGGCTACACTGAAGCTTTCTTT. The encoded protein is CASSALWTGYTEAFF.

This chain uses TRBV5-1 with TRBJ2-2, with 8 bases aligning to TRBD1. After removal of 0 bases from V and 6 bases from J, the junction contained 7 bases not matched to a gene. The germline gives CDR1 SGHRS, CDR2 YFSETQ. The CDR3 runs to 16 residues. The CDR3 protein is CASSLVLTGVAGELFF. The CDR3 DNA sequence: TGCGCCAGCAGCTTGGTACTGACAGGGGTGGCCGGGGAGCTGTTTTTT.

This clone showed up just once. The CDR3 reads CASSVQQGTNEKLFF. CDR3 sequence (DNA): TGTGCCAGCAGCGTACAACAGGGGACTAATGAAAAACTGTTTTTT. The chain has TRBV9 and TRBJ1-4, with 7 bases identical to TRBD1. Germline V gene lookup returns CDR1 SGDLS and CDR2 YYNGEE. The CDR3 runs to 15 residues. V was clipped by 1 base and J by 2 bases; unmatched bases: 2.

This clone came up once. This chain's CDR3 is CASSSGSYTGELFF. The CDR3 coding sequence is TGTGCCAGCAGCTCCGGGTCCTACACCGGGGAGCTGTTTTTT. The chain employs TRBV7-9 and TRBJ2-2; D is undetermined. The germline V gene encodes CDR1 SEHNR and CDR2 FQNEAQ (reference sequence). The CDR3 spans 14 residues. V was cut by 4 bases and J by 3 bases, with 9 bases left in between.

This clone appeared a few times. The V call is TRBV5-1, the J call TRBJ2-2; TRBD2 aligns across 12 bases. This CDR3 is 18 amino acids long. Trimming cost V 0 bases and J 0 bases; bases outside gene matches: 3. The V gene's germline CDR1 is SGHRS and CDR2 YFSETQ. The CDR3 nucleotides are TGCGCCAGCAGCTTGGGACTAGCGGGGGCCGCGAACACCGGGGAGCTGTTTTTT. As protein: CASSLGLAGAANTGELFF.

The chain couples TRBV5-1 to TRBJ1-3; D not resolved. Germline CDR1 and CDR2: SGHRS and YFSETQ. V was trimmed by 4 bases and J by 0 bases, leaving 8 bases between them. The CDR3 extends over 14 amino acids. The CDR3 sequence: CASSQDHSGNTIYF. The CDR3 DNA is TGCGCCAGCAGCCAGGACCACTCTGGAAACACCATATATTTT.

J is TRBJ1-4 and V is TRBV12-5; D is undetermined. The CDR3 extends over 13 amino acids. From germline, CDR1 is LGHNT and CDR2 FRNRAP. V dropped 4 bases and J dropped 8 bases, with 11 bases sitting between them. The CDR3 DNA follows: TGTGCTAGTGGTTCCCCTGGTTCCGAAAAACTGTTTTTT. It encodes CASGSPGSEKLFF.

The chain has TRBV6-6 and TRBJ1-5; 7 bases fit TRBD1. Germline assignment: CDR1 MNHNY and CDR2 SVGAGI (reference sequence). With V trimmed by 0 bases and J by 4 bases, 3 bases remained unmatched. CDR3 length: 15 amino acids. In DNA form, the CDR3 reads TGTGCCAGCAGTTACTCAACAGGGGCAAATCAGCCCCAGCATTTT. Translation gives CASSYSTGANQPQHF.

This clone was observed a few times. The V call is TRBV19, the J call TRBJ1-6; no clear D. Trimming removed 3 bases from V and 7 bases from J, with 10 bases in between. The germline gives CDR1 LNHDA, CDR2 SQIVND (reference sequence). The CDR3 totals 14 residues. Here the CDR3 reads CASSISGSNSPLHF. For the CDR3, the DNA is TGTGCCAGTAGTATCTCGGGATCCAATTCACCCCTCCACTTT.

The gene calls are TRBV7-2 and TRBJ2-6; 8 bases map to TRBD1. This CDR3 has 16 residues. CDR1 and CDR2 (germline): SGHTA, FQGNSA. Unmatched junction bases numbered 6, after V lost 7 bases and J lost 1 base. This chain's CDR3 is CASTRTGTSGANVLTF. The CDR3, as DNA: TGTGCCAGCACCCGGACAGGGACTTCTGGGGCCAACGTCCTGACTTTC.

The V call is TRBV21-1, the J call TRBJ2-5; TRBD2, the D gene given by the table, was not confirmed from the DNA. TRBV21-1 is deemed a pseudogene. CDR3 size: 19 residues. The DNA of the CDR3 is TGTGCCAGCACCATTATTAACCCCGGGACTAGCGGGGAGGGAGAGACCCAGTACTTC. Encoded protein: CASTIINPGTSGEGETQYF.

The chain links TRBV7-9 to TRBJ1-6, with D possibly being TRBD1 (5 bases). This CDR3 has 12 amino acids. Germline V gene data show CDR1 as SEHNR and CDR2 as FQNEAQ (reference sequence). Trimming cost V 4 bases and J 13 bases, with 11 bases left between them. This CDR3 reads CASSWSGPPLHF. In DNA form, the CDR3 reads TGTGCCAGCAGCTGGTCGGGGCCTCCCCTCCACTTT.

This rearrangement joins TRBV11-3 to TRBJ2-5; TRBD2 is a possible D gene (7 bases). Trimming took 1 base from V and 1 from J, leaving 13 bases between them. The CDR3 extends over 16 amino acids. CDR1 SGHNT and CDR2 YENEEA come from the germline V gene. For the CDR3, the DNA is TGTGCCAGCAGCTTAGGTGCGGGGGCCACCCAAGAGACCCAGTACTTC. It yields the protein CASSLGAGATQETQYF.

This clone was observed a single time. The genes are TRBV14 and TRBJ1-4; D unclear. Germline-derived CDR1 and CDR2 are SGHDN and FVKESK. The CDR3 covers 14 residues. Trimming left V 3 bases short and J 8 bases short, with 13 bases between. The CDR3, as DNA: TGTGCCAGCAGCCACGGAGCAAAGGCAGAAAAACTGTTTTTT. Its translation is CASSHGAKAEKLFF.

The CDR3 region is CASTTGTGGLNTEAFF. The CDR3 DNA reads as TGTGCCAGTACCACCGGGACAGGGGGATTAAACACTGAAGCTTTCTTT. The chain is built from TRBV19 and TRBJ1-1; 11 bases are shared with TRBD1. J lost 2 bases, V lost 7 bases, and 9 bases had no gene match. The CDR3 consists of 16 residues. Looked up from germline, CDR1 is LNHDA and CDR2 is SQIVND (reference sequence).

This clone came up once. The V gene is TRBV2, the J gene TRBJ2-5; 8 nucleotides agree with TRBD2. In germline, CDR1 is SNHLY, CDR2 FYNNEI. This CDR3 has 13 amino acids. The V gene end was trimmed by 6 bases and the J gene end by 1 base; junction bases not matched to a gene: 1. The DNA of the CDR3 is TGTGCCAGCAGGCGGGGGGTCCAAGAGACCCAGTACTTC. This codes for CASRRGVQETQYF.

This chain links TRBV5-8 with TRBJ1-4; tentatively, D is TRBD1 (5 bases). The ends were cut back, 5 bases at V and 6 bases at J, with 14 bases in the middle. CDR1 and CDR2 (germline): SGHTS, YDEGEE. The CDR3 has 14 amino acids. CDR3 sequence: CASSLGVAYEKLFF. CDR3 DNA: TGTGCCAGCAGTTTAGGGGTGGCTTATGAAAAACTGTTTTTT.

V gene TRBV28 combines with J gene TRBJ2-7, with a tentative D call TRBD2 (5 bases). Per germline, CDR1 MDHEN and CDR2 SYDVKM. Between the trimmed V and J ends, which lost 6 bases and 0 bases, there was a span of 15 bases. The CDR3 consists of 15 residues. The CDR3 region has the DNA TGTGCCAGCAGGTTCGGGTTGCGGGCCTCCTACGAGCAGTACGTC. Translating gives CASRFGLRASYEQYV.

V usage is TRBV4-3 and J usage is TRBJ2-1; 7 positions match TRBD2. V was clipped by 3 bases and J by 5 bases; unmatched bases: 7. From germline, CDR1 is LGHNA and CDR2 YSLEER. This CDR3 region has 15 residues. CDR3 nucleotide sequence: TGCGCCAGCAGCCAGTTACCTAGCGGTGACAATGAGCAGTTCTTC. Translating gives CASSQLPSGDNEQFF.

J is TRBJ2-1 and V is TRBV29-1; the D gene is possibly TRBD1 (6 bases). With 1 base removed from V and 4 bases from J, the gap between germline ends came to 8 bases. CDR3 size: 13 residues. The germline V gene encodes CDR1 SQVTM and CDR2 ANQGSEA. Here the CDR3 DNA reads TGCAGCGTTGAAGGGCAGGGGTACAATGAGCAGTTCTTC. It translates to CSVEGQGYNEQFF.

The J gene is TRBJ1-5, the V gene TRBV6-5; 7 bases are shared with TRBD1. The V gene's germline CDR1 is MNHEY and CDR2 SVGAGI. V was pared by 6 bases and J by 0 bases, with 5 bases of the junction left unmatched. The CDR3 length is 15 residues. The CDR3, as DNA: TGTGCCAGCAGCCGGGACAGCCATAGCAATCAGCCCCAGCATTTT. This translates into CASSRDSHSNQPQHF.

The chain has TRBV29-1 and TRBJ1-1, with D possibly matching TRBD1 (5 bases). The CDR3 sequence is 11 residues long. From germline, CDR1 is SQVTM and CDR2 ANQGSEA. Trimming removed 7 bases from V and 10 bases from J, with 16 bases in between. The CDR3 coding sequence is TGCAGCGCTCGGATGGGGCTTGGAGCTTTCTTT. This encodes CSARMGLGAFF.

The chain links TRBV6-2 or TRBV6-3 to TRBJ2-7; D unclear. Trimming shortened V by 4 bases and J by 6 bases, and 10 bases separated the two germline ends. Per germline, CDR1 MNHEY and CDR2 SVGEGT. CDR3 length: 12 residues. CDR3 bases: TGTGCCAGCAGTTTCGGTTCCCTCGAGCAGTACGTC. Translation gives CASSFGSLEQYV.

This clone has just a few counts. The CDR3 reads CASSPPKSSYNSPLHF. CDR3 sequence (DNA): TGTGCCAGCAGCCCACCCAAGAGCTCCTATAATTCACCCCTCCACTTT. The chain joins TRBV7-9 to TRBJ1-6, with D unclear. Germline V gives CDR1 SEHNR, CDR2 FQNEAQ (reference sequence). V was cut by 5 bases and J by 0 bases, with 11 bases left in between. This CDR3 contains 16 residues.

The rearrangement links TRBV4-1 to TRBJ2-5; the D gene is possibly TRBD2 (7 bases). The ends were cut back, 1 base at V and 4 bases at J, with 16 bases in the middle. The V gene's germline CDR1 is MGHRA and CDR2 YSYEKL. The CDR3 consists of 16 residues. The CDR3 sequence: CASSQGHGGGVETQYF. The CDR3, as DNA: TGCGCCAGCAGCCAAGGACATGGGGGGGGCGTAGAGACCCAGTACTTC.

This clone came up a few times. The rearrangement links TRBV29-1 to TRBJ2-2; 10 bases agree with TRBD2. The CDR3 runs to 15 residues. Germline CDR1 and CDR2: SQVTM and ANQGSEA. Unmatched junction bases numbered 9, after V lost 7 bases and J lost 4 bases. CDR3 in amino acids: CSASGTSVFTGELFF. DNA for the CDR3: TGCAGCGCCTCCGGGACTAGCGTCTTCACCGGGGAGCTGTTTTTT.

This chain connects TRBV5-1 to TRBJ2-3; TRBD1 aligns across 9 bases. Germline V CDR1 and CDR2: SGHRS, YFSETQ. This CDR3 has 16 amino acids. The V segment lost 4 bases and the J segment 2 bases; nucleotides outside the gene matches: 8. CDR3 amino acids: CASSEAGTGPTDTQYF. As DNA, the CDR3 is TGCGCCAGCAGCGAAGCCGGGACAGGGCCCACAGATACGCAGTATTTT.

The chain carries TRBV27 and TRBJ1-1; TRBD1 might be the D (6 bases). V lost 4 bases, J lost 2 bases, and 11 bases lay in between. CDR1 and CDR2 (germline): MNHEY, SMNVEV (reference sequence). The CDR3 has 14 residues. CDR3 region: CASSSLDRNTEAFF. In nucleotides, the CDR3 is TGTGCCAGCAGTTCGTTGGACAGAAACACTGAAGCTTTCTTT.